One sample yielded the 30 T cell receptor beta chains listed below, sequenced in a study of cytomegalovirus exposure and HLA in healthy donors (dated by TCRdb to 2017 to 2019). Library generation was performed with the immunoSEQ multiplex PCR assay. The multiplex PCR relied on a mix of 60 forward primers for TCR Vbeta segments and 13 reverse primers for TCR Jbeta segments. The table comes from immuneACCESS by way of TCRdb, which keeps in-frame sequences with V and J called. Part of the clones is missing from these tables; in studies checked, under half for an unresolved V gene and the rest for unknown reasons. This sample is represented by about 130,000 clones; around 78% of them were singletons. In total, the top ten clones hold around 20% of the sample. The specimen sequenced was PBMCs. The origin of the receptors is a man between 18 and 35 years old in good health and CMV-seropositive.

This chain uses TRBV4-1 with TRBJ2-7, with 8 bases lining up with TRBD1. Germline V gene sequence: CDR1 MGHRA, CDR2 YSYEKL. V lost 0 bases, J lost 6 bases, and 7 bases stayed unmatched. CDR3 length: 15 residues. Written as DNA, the CDR3 is TGCGCCAGCAGCCAAGATGGGACAGGTTCTGTCGAGCAGTACTTC. Translated, it gives CASSQDGTGSVEQYF.

The chain recombines TRBV10-1 with TRBJ2-1; TRBD2 matches at 9 bases. The CDR3 consists of 16 residues. The V segment lost 0 bases and the J segment 10 bases; nucleotides outside the gene matches: 10. Germline CDR1 and CDR2: WNHNN and SYGVQD (reference sequence). The CDR3 DNA reads TGCGCCAGCAGTGAGTCAACCGAGCGGGGGGCAGGAGAGCAGTTCTTC. It codes for CASSESTERGAGEQFF.

The chain recombines TRBV14 with TRBJ1-1; maybe TRBD1 (5 bases). This CDR3 region has 19 residues. Per germline, CDR1 SGHDN and CDR2 FVKESK. V lost 2 bases and J 1 base, leaving 23 bases between the germline ends. The CDR3 DNA is TGTGCCAGCAGCCAAAGAAATGGCCTCAGGGTTCTGAGGAACACTGAAGCTTTCTTT. Translating it yields CASSQRNGLRVLRNTEAFF.

The CDR3 loop reads CASSQVVRGYVDTQYF. The CDR3 region has the DNA TGCGCCAGCAGCCAAGTTGTCAGGGGGTATGTAGATACGCAGTATTTT. This rearrangement joins TRBV4-1 to TRBJ2-3; 7 bases align to TRBD1. The V gene end was trimmed by 1 base and the J gene end by 5 bases; junction bases not matched to a gene: 9. Per the germline V gene, CDR1 is MGHRA and CDR2 is YSYEKL. The CDR3 has 16 amino acids.

In DNA, the CDR3 is TGTGCCAGCAGTTCAGGGGTTGGGGAAGCTTTCTTT. It translates to CASSSGVGEAFF. The chain recombines TRBV27 with TRBJ1-1, with D possibly TRBD1 on 6 matching bases. Germline V gene data show CDR1 as MNHEY and CDR2 as SMNVEV (reference sequence). V lost 4 bases and J 8 bases, leaving 11 bases between the germline ends. The CDR3 has 12 residues.

This chain uses TRBV11-3 with TRBJ1-5, with a tentative D call TRBD1 (5 bases). The V and J ends lost 1 base and 0 bases respectively, with 7 bases between them. This CDR3 contains 15 residues. Germline CDR1 reads SGHNT; CDR2 reads YENEEA. The DNA of the CDR3 is TGTGCCAGCAGCTTAGTAAGGGGTAGCAATCAGCCCCAGCATTTT. It codes for CASSLVRGSNQPQHF.

V and J are TRBV5-4 and TRBJ2-2, with 8 nucleotides matching TRBD2. The V gene's germline CDR1 is SGHNT and CDR2 YYREEE (reference sequence). Trimming took 4 bases from V and 7 from J; bases not matched to a gene: 9. This CDR3 comprises 15 residues. CDR3 loop: CASSLPGGVVGELFF. The CDR3 DNA is TGTGCCAGCAGCCTCCCCGGGGGGGTGGTCGGGGAGCTGTTTTTT.

This clone has a single count. The chain uses TRBV30 and TRBJ1-1; no clear D gene. The germline V gene has CDR1 GTSNPN and CDR2 SVGIG (reference sequence). CDR3 length: 13 amino acids. Trimming removed 0 bases from V and 4 bases from J, with 9 bases in between. As DNA, the CDR3 is TGTGCCTGGAGTGTAGCCACGGGCACTGAAGCTTTCTTT. This sequence encodes CAWSVATGTEAFF.

This sequence joins TRBV21-1 and TRBJ2-5; TRBD2 reflects the table's D call only, with no check against the DNA. TRBV21-1 is flagged as a pseudogene. The CDR3 sequence is 12 residues long. CDR3 coding DNA: TGTGCTCCCGAAGGAGGGAAAGAGACCCAGTACTTC. It codes for CAPEGGKETQYF.

The rearrangement joins TRBV7-9 to TRBJ2-7; perhaps TRBD2 as D (6 bases). There are 14 residues in the CDR3. Trimming removed 5 bases at V and 9 bases at J, with 20 bases between. Germline V gene data show CDR1 as SEHNR and CDR2 as FQNEAQ (reference sequence). The CDR3 here is CASSPEGETLRQYF. CDR3 in DNA: TGTGCCAGCAGCCCGGAGGGAGAGACATTGCGGCAGTACTTC.

The chain carries TRBV10-1 and TRBJ1-3; possibly TRBD1 for D (5 bases). CDR3 length equals 13 residues. V was trimmed by 5 bases and J by 2 bases, leaving 7 bases between them. Germline V lookup: CDR1 WNHNN, CDR2 SYGVQD (reference sequence). The chain's CDR3 is CASSSGTGNTIYF. In DNA, the CDR3 is TGCGCCAGCAGTTCAGGGACTGGAAACACCATATATTTT.

The count of this clone is one. The rearrangement joins TRBV5-1 to TRBJ1-3, with TRBD1 matching 7 bases. Per the germline V gene, CDR1 is SGHRS and CDR2 is YFSETQ. J was trimmed by 0 bases and V by 4 bases; bases with no gene match: 4. There are 15 residues in the CDR3. The CDR3 reads CASSPGQLSGNTIYF. The CDR3 DNA reads as TGCGCCAGCAGCCCGGGACAGCTCTCTGGAAACACCATATATTTT.

The chain employs TRBV25-1 and TRBJ1-1; D may be TRBD1 (5 bases). Germline V gene lookup returns CDR1 MGHDK and CDR2 SYGVNS. The CDR3 length is 15 residues. The V end lost 4 bases, the J end lost 0 bases, and 12 bases lay between the germline ends. The CDR3 is CASSVDGHMNTEAFF. The CDR3, as DNA: TGTGCCAGCAGTGTGGACGGACACATGAACACTGAAGCTTTCTTT.

V usage is TRBV5-1 and J usage is TRBJ1-4; 10 bases are shared with TRBD1. V was pared by 0 bases and J by 7 bases, with 6 bases of the junction left unmatched. The CDR3 sequence is 16 residues long. CDR1 is SGHRS and CDR2 is YFSETQ in the germline V gene. The CDR3 reads CASSLAGRTGGEKLFF. In DNA form, the CDR3 reads TGCGCCAGCAGCTTGGCCGGCAGGACAGGGGGTGAAAAACTGTTTTTT. The complete variable domain, with remaining parts taken from reference TRBV5-1 and TRBJ1-4, reads KAGVTQTPRYLIKTRGQQVTLSCSPISGHRSVSWYQQTPGQGLQFLFEYFSETQRNKGNFPGRFSGRQFSNSRSEMNVSTLELGDSALYLCASSLAGRTGGEKLFFGSGTQLSVL.

This chain links TRBV19 with TRBJ1-3; TRBD1 matches at 8 bases. With 6 bases clipped from V and 2 bases from J, the junction kept 3 bases outside the gene matches. The CDR3 is 14 amino acids. Germline lookup yields CDR1 LNHDA and CDR2 SQIVND (reference sequence). CDR3 DNA: TGTGCCAGTAGCGGACAGGGAGCTGGAAACACCATATATTTT. Translating it yields CASSGQGAGNTIYF.

The rearrangement uses TRBV2 and TRBJ1-1; 10 bases line up with TRBD1. V was pared by 7 bases and J by 10 bases, with 15 bases of the junction left unmatched. This CDR3 is built from 15 residues. Germline CDR1 is SNHLY and CDR2 is FYNNEI. The CDR3 sequence: CASTRQGAGGVGAFF. CDR3 in DNA: TGTGCCAGCACCAGACAGGGGGCGGGCGGGGTCGGAGCTTTCTTT.

The V call is TRBV7-2, the J call TRBJ1-6; no clear D. The CDR3 extends over 13 amino acids. The V and J ends lost 5 bases and 7 bases respectively, with 9 bases between them. Germline V gene sequence: CDR1 SGHTA, CDR2 FQGNSA. CDR3 DNA: TGTGCCAGCAGCGCCGGGGTCAATTCACCCCTCCACTTT. This codes for CASSAGVNSPLHF.

This chain joins TRBV5-4 and TRBJ2-5; weak D call: TRBD2 (6 bases). The CDR3 extends over 15 amino acids. The germline V and J ends were trimmed by 1 base and 3 bases, with 13 bases remaining between them. Germline CDR1 SGHNT, CDR2 YYREEE (reference sequence). CDR3 amino acids: CASSLSRDLKETQYF. CDR3 nucleotide sequence: TGTGCCAGCAGCTTGTCCCGGGACTTGAAAGAGACCCAGTACTTC. Full variable domain (outside the CDR3, taken from reference TRBV5-4 and TRBJ2-5): ETGVTQSPTHLIKTRGQQVTLRCSSQSGHNTVSWYQQALGQGPQFIFQYYREEENGRGNFPPRFSGLQFPNYSSELNVNALELDDSALYLCASSLSRDLKETQYFGPGTRLLVL.

CDR3 DNA: TGTGCCAGCAGTACCAACAGGGGTGGGGAGCAGTACTTC. Encoded protein: CASSTNRGGEQYF. The chain uses TRBV27 and TRBJ2-7; TRBD1 matches 7 bases. Germline lookup yields CDR1 MNHEY and CDR2 SMNVEV (reference sequence). CDR3 length equals 13 residues. Losses at the gene ends were 5 bases for V and 7 bases for J; bases not matched to a gene: 8.

V usage is TRBV2 and J usage is TRBJ1-1; unclear D gene. V lost 4 bases and J lost 10, with 16 bases in between. CDR3 length: 13 residues. Germline V gene lookup returns CDR1 SNHLY and CDR2 FYNNEI. CDR3 amino acids: CASSVGNNEGAFF. CDR3 coding DNA: TGTGCCAGCAGTGTAGGGAATAATGAGGGAGCTTTCTTT.

Comments on this clone: The junction and the germline gene differ at one end; a read error may be behind it. V and J are TRBV7-9 and TRBJ1-1; unclear D gene. Looked up from germline, CDR1 is SEHNR and CDR2 is FQNEAQ (reference sequence). This CDR3 has 16 amino acids. CDR3: CSSNTYSLKMNTEAFF. The CDR3 bases are TGTTCCAGCAACACCTACAGCCTAAAGATGAACACTGAAGCTTTCTTT.

The chain joins TRBV9 to TRBJ2-2; D is ambiguous. V lost 3 bases, J lost 4 bases, and 10 bases lay in between. The CDR3 length is 14 residues. Germline V CDR1 and CDR2: SGDLS, YYNGEE. DNA for the CDR3: TGTGCCAGCAGCGCCGACTCGTTCACCGGGGAGCTGTTTTTT. Translating it yields CASSADSFTGELFF.

This clone was seen a handful of times. The gene calls are TRBV7-7 and TRBJ2-1; 11 bases agree with TRBD2. Germline V gene sequence: CDR1 SSHAT, CDR2 FNYEAQ (reference sequence). Unmatched junction bases numbered 11, after V lost 5 bases and J lost 8 bases. This CDR3 comprises 16 residues. CDR3 sequence (DNA): TGTGCCAGCAGCCCCTCTAGCGGGGGGAGTAGAGATGAGCAGTTCTTC. Its protein product is CASSPSSGGSRDEQFF. Supplemented by reference TRBV7-7 and TRBJ2-1, the full variable domain reads GAGVSQSPRYKVTKRGQDVTLRCDPISSHATLYWYQQALGQGPEFLTYFNYEAQPDKSGLPSDRFSAERPEGSISTLTIQRTEQRDSAMYRCASSPSSGGSRDEQFFGPGTRLTVL.

This clone was observed a handful of times. This sequence joins TRBV6-5 and TRBJ1-3; D is uncertain. V was trimmed by 0 bases and J by 10 bases, leaving 7 bases between them. The V gene's germline CDR1 is MNHEY and CDR2 SVGAGI. The CDR3 has 12 amino acids. The CDR3 nucleotides are TGTGCCAGCAGTTACTCCCCGAGGACCATATATTTT. This translates into CASSYSPRTIYF.

The chain links TRBV15 to TRBJ1-2; tentatively, D is TRBD1 (6 bases). Trimming removed 0 bases from V and 5 bases from J, with 10 bases in between. The germline CDR1 and CDR2 sequences are LNHNV and YYDKDF (reference sequence). The CDR3 contains 14 residues. The chain's CDR3 is CATSRDMGAYGYTF. The CDR3 nucleotides are TGTGCCACCAGCAGAGACATGGGGGCTTATGGCTACACCTTC.

The chain has TRBV2 and TRBJ1-3; D remains ambiguous. The CDR3 spans 13 residues. Trimming took off 4 bases at V and 4 bases at J, with 8 bases between the two ends. Germline CDR1 and CDR2: SNHLY and FYNNEI. CDR3 region: CASSAQKGNTIYF. The CDR3 DNA reads as TGTGCCAGCAGTGCACAAAAGGGAAACACCATATATTTT.

The chain employs TRBV6-1 and TRBJ1-1; no reliable D call. The V and J ends lost 3 bases and 6 bases respectively, with 11 bases between them. CDR3 length equals 13 residues. In germline, CDR1 is MNHNS, CDR2 SASEGT. Here the CDR3 reads CASSDGQYPEAFF. The CDR3 nucleotides are TGTGCCAGCAGTGATGGGCAGTACCCTGAAGCTTTCTTT.

V is TRBV4-1 and J is TRBJ1-1; D ambiguous. The CDR3 consists of 15 residues. Germline V lookup: CDR1 MGHRA, CDR2 YSYEKL. The V end lost 4 bases, the J end lost 4 bases, and 16 bases lay between the germline ends. The CDR3 sequence is CASSRETITSTEAFF. The CDR3 bases are TGCGCCAGCAGCCGAGAGACAATAACCAGCACTGAAGCTTTCTTT.

This chain links TRBV11-2 with TRBJ1-1, with 7 bases lining up with TRBD1. The CDR3 extends over 16 amino acids. J lost 0 bases, V lost 5 bases, and 9 bases had no gene match. The germline V gene has CDR1 SGHAT and CDR2 FQNNGV. CDR3 DNA sequence: TGTGCCAGCAGCATATGGGACAGAGACTTGAACACTGAAGCTTTCTTT. Translation: CASSIWDRDLNTEAFF.

This clone occurred once. J is TRBJ2-5 and V is TRBV28; D gene uncertain. Germline V gives CDR1 MDHEN, CDR2 SYDVKM. Deletions cut 2 bases from V and 5 bases from J, with 3 bases between. The CDR3 has 11 residues. The CDR3 protein is CASSLEETQYF. The CDR3 DNA is TGTGCCAGCAGTTTAGAGGAGACCCAGTACTTC.